A single TCR beta chain is shown here with its context. What it binds is not known. This sample was taken from a study of PD-1 blockade in classical Hodgkin lymphoma. Study-wide points: Those patients who began receiving nivolumab less than 1 year after ASCT had lower diversity, and they were excluded. It was reported that newly diagnosed patients had less baseline TCR diversity than healthy donors. Whereas CD4+ TCR diversity had risen significantly by C4D1, CD8+ TCR diversity had not. Complete responders showed a baseline diversity that resembled the diversity of newly diagnosed patients.

Following autologous stem cell transplantation, relapse occurred in every patient, and exposure to brentuximab vedotin varied. Only in-frame clones appear in the TCRdb table, and some are missing; sequencing was by immunoSEQ multiplex PCR. The table lists tens of thousands of clones, more than 60% of them singletons, with nearly 6% in the top ten. The TCR originated in a human donor with classical Hodgkin lymphoma. This material consisted of peripheral blood mononuclear cells (PBMCs), taken at baseline.

As DNA, the CDR3 is TGTGCCAGCAGCTTAGCTAGCGGGAGTGGGAATGAGCAGTTCTTC. Protein product: CASSLASGSGNEQFF. The V gene is TRBV11-1, the J gene TRBJ2-1; 9 bases line up with TRBD2. The trim removed 0 bases at V and 7 bases at J, leaving 4 bases unmatched. CDR3 length: 15 residues. Germline V gene sequence: CDR1 SGHAT, CDR2 FQDESV (reference sequence).